This T cell receptor (beta chain) was documented in a study of regulatory T cells in long-lasting Graves disease. With respect to this clonotype: Just one base apart from a much larger clone, this may be a read error.

Germline CDR1 is SEHNR and CDR2 is FQNEAQ (reference sequence). This CDR3 region has 14 residues. Investigators prepared the TCR beta libraries by applying iRepertoire HTBI primers and Arm-PCR of CDR3 regions. TCRdb redid the calling of the multiplex PCR reads with MiXCR, one entry per CDR3 protein. Of fewer than 500,000 distinct CDR3 sequences listed, roughly 16% are singletons. The time point: newly diagnosed GD, antithyroid drugs for less than 3 months. PBMC-extracted RNA yielded the TCR library. Separately, the same data were catalogued under a study of T cells in Graves' hyperthyroidism and ophthalmopathy. As that report states: Appearing also in blood were most of the thyroid clonotypes expanded above 0.001.

The clonotype originates from a man aged 40-49 years with Graves disease. Sample: peripheral blood mononuclear cells (PBMCs), taken at new diagnosis, from a patient treated with antithyroid drugs. V gene TRBV7-9 combines with J gene TRBJ1-2; D gene uncertain. The CDR3 reads CASSFSGSGYGHTF. The CDR3 region has the DNA TGTGCCAGCAGCTTCAGCGGGTCCGGCTATGGCCACACCTTC.